A single sample is the source of the 7 T cell receptor beta chains below, sequenced in a study of cytomegalovirus exposure and HLA in healthy donors. The PCR ran on 60 Vbeta and 13 Jbeta primers. Sequenced by immunoSEQ multiplex PCR; TCRdb stores in-frame clones only, minus some. The sample is made up of under 200,000 clones, and the top ten hold 6.5% of it. The sample comprised PBMCs. The receptors stem from a man aged 25-45 years in good health and CMV-seronegative.

This chain connects TRBV5-4 to TRBJ2-3; possible D gene TRBD2, 7 bases. Germline V gene data show CDR1 as SGHNT and CDR2 as YYREEE (reference sequence). Trimming removed 5 bases at V and 2 bases at J, with 21 bases between. The CDR3 length is 17 residues. The CDR3, as DNA: TGTGCCAGCAGTGGCCATGGGGGGGGGCCTGACACAGATACGCAGTATTTT. The encoded protein is CASSGHGGGPDTDTQYF.

The chain recombines TRBV21-1 with TRBJ1-1; the table gives TRBD1 as D, unverified against the DNA. TRBV21-1 is noted as a pseudogene. The CDR3 totals 15 residues. The CDR3 loop reads CASSKSTEMNTEAFF. The CDR3 bases are TGTGCCAGCAGCAAAAGCACAGAAATGAACACTGAAGCTTTCTTT.

This sequence joins TRBV7-2 and TRBJ1-5; 9 nucleotides line up with TRBD1. Germline V CDR1 and CDR2: SGHTA, FQGNSA. Germline trimming cut 5 bases from V and 12 bases from J; bases unmatched to any gene: 14. The CDR3 consists of 15 residues. The CDR3 sequence: CASSPSYGTGTLQHF. In DNA, the CDR3 is TGTGCCAGCAGCCCCTCTTACGGGACAGGGACTCTCCAGCATTTT.

The rearrangement links TRBV19 to TRBJ2-3, with D possibly matching TRBD2 (6 bases). Per germline, CDR1 LNHDA and CDR2 SQIVND (reference sequence). The CDR3 has 14 residues. V was cut by 5 bases and J by 6 bases, with 15 bases left in between. The CDR3 spells CASSRVGGDDTQYF. The DNA for the CDR3 is TGTGCCAGTAGTCGGGTGGGGGGAGACGATACGCAGTATTTT.

The V call is TRBV6-4, the J call TRBJ1-2, with 8 bases lining up with TRBD1. CDR3 length: 18 residues. The V segment lost 4 bases and the J segment 1 base; nucleotides outside the gene matches: 14. The germline V gene encodes CDR1 MRHNA and CDR2 SNTAGT. The CDR3 sequence: CASSAPWDGQGSNYGYTF. CDR3 coding DNA: TGTGCCAGCAGTGCCCCTTGGGATGGACAGGGAAGTAACTATGGCTACACCTTC.

The chain employs TRBV2 and TRBJ2-4, with 11 bases lining up with TRBD1. V shed 6 bases and J 9 bases; nucleotides not matched to a gene: 10. The CDR3 sequence is 15 residues long. Germline CDR1 and CDR2: SNHLY and FYNNEI. In nucleotides, the CDR3 is TGTGCCAGCAGACCTGGACAGGGGGCATTGTCCATTCAGTACTTC. Its translation is CASRPGQGALSIQYF.

The chain uses TRBV9 and TRBJ2-7, with TRBD1 identical over 7 bases. In germline, CDR1 is SGDLS, CDR2 YYNGEE. The CDR3 totals 15 residues. The trim removed 3 bases at V and 2 bases at J, leaving 8 bases unmatched. CDR3 nucleotides: TGTGCCAGCAGCGCGAAACCAGGGGGTGCCTACGAGCAGTACTTC. This sequence encodes CASSAKPGGAYEQYF.